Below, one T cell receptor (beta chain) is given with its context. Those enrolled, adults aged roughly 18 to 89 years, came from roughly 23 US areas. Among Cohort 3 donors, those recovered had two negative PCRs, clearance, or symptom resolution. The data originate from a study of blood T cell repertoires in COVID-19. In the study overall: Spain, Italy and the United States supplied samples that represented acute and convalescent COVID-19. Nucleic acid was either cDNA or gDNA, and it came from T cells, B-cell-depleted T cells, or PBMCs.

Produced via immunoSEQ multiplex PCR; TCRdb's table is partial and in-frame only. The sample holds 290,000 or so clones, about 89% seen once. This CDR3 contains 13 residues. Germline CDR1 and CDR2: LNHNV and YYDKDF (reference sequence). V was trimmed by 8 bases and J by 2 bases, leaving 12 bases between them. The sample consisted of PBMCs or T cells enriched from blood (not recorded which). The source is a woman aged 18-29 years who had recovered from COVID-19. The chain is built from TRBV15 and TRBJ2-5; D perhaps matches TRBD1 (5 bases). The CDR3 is CATSSRTQETQYF. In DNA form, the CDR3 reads TGTGCCACCTCCAGCCGGACACAAGAGACCCAGTACTTC.